The 22 T cell receptor beta chains below were found in one sample sequenced in a study of molecular identifiers for immune sequencing clone quantification. Each CDR3 protein gets one entry after TCRdb re-called the PCR reads with MiXCR. The sample holds 75,000 to 95,000 distinct CDR3 sequences, about 23% seen once. Sequencing input: naive CD8+ T cells from blood, with Jurkat cell RNA spiked in. Described subset: FACS-sorted CD8+CD4-CCR7+CD45RA+ naive T cells. These receptors originate from a human donor in good health. Some libraries in this study had Jurkat cell RNA spiked in.

About this clonotype itself: One junction end does not reproduce the germline sequence, and a read error may be involved. The rearrangement uses TRBV27 and TRBJ2-3; 13 bases match TRBD2. This CDR3 comprises 15 residues. Germline V gives CDR1 MNHEY, CDR2 SMNVEV (reference sequence). CDR3 in amino acids: CAGSTLAGGPGTQYF. The CDR3 nucleotides read TGTGCCGGCAGTACACTAGCGGGAGGGCCGGGTACGCAGTATTTT.

This clonotype was detected a few times. The germline gene is not matched at one end of the junction; a read error may be the cause. The V gene is TRBV27, the J gene TRBJ2-7, with 7 bases fitting TRBD2. Germline V CDR1 and CDR2: MNHEY, SMNVEV (reference sequence). This CDR3 is 13 amino acids long. The CDR3 region has the DNA TGTGTCAGCAGTTTCGCGGGAGCTTACGAGCAGTACTTC. Amino acid sequence: CVSSFAGAYEQYF.

In nucleotides, the CDR3 is TGTGCCAGTGGTCATGCGGACAGGTCCACCTACGAGCAGTACTTC. It is translated as CASGHADRSTYEQYF. The genes are TRBV19 and TRBJ2-7; 7 nucleotides line up with TRBD1. J was trimmed by 2 bases and V by 8 bases; bases with no gene match: 12. CDR3 length: 15 residues. Germline V CDR1 and CDR2: LNHDA, SQIVND (reference sequence). Using reference TRBV19 and TRBJ2-7 for the parts outside the CDR3, the full variable domain is DGGITQSPKYLFRKEGQNVTLSCEQNLNHDAMYWYRQDPGQGLRLIYYSQIVNDFQKGDIAEGYSVSREKKESFPLTVTSAQKNPTAFYLCASGHADRSTYEQYFGPGTRLTVT.

The gene calls are TRBV5-5 and TRBJ1-2; D possibly corresponds to TRBD1 (5 bases). The CDR3 is made up of 15 amino acids. The V end lost 0 bases, the J end lost 0 bases, and 9 bases lay between the germline ends. Germline V lookup: CDR1 SGHKS, CDR2 YYEKEE (reference sequence). The CDR3 protein is CASSLDGASNYGYTF. The CDR3 bases are TGTGCCAGCAGCTTGGATGGGGCGTCTAACTATGGCTACACCTTC.

Of note for this clonotype: The junction shows a germline mismatch at one end, possibly a read error. The rearrangement uses TRBV7-9 and TRBJ1-2, with no clear D. Per germline, CDR1 SEHNR and CDR2 FQNEAQ (reference sequence). This CDR3 has 16 residues. The CDR3 nucleotides are TGTGCCAGCAGCTTATCCTGGACCGAAGAGGCGTATGGCTACTCCTTC. Protein: CASSLSWTEEAYGYSF.

This chain connects TRBV19 to TRBJ2-5; unclear D gene. Trimming stripped 5 bases from V and 5 bases from J, with 18 bases between. CDR1 and CDR2 from the germline V gene are LNHDA and SQIVND (reference sequence). The CDR3 length is 15 residues. The CDR3 coding sequence is TGTGCCAGTAGTTCGAGACGGACCGCCCGGGAGACCCAGTACTTC. Amino acid sequence: CASSSRRTARETQYF.

The gene calls are TRBV19 and TRBJ2-7, with TRBD1 identical over 7 bases. V was clipped by 5 bases and J by 3 bases; unmatched bases: 7. The germline V gene encodes CDR1 LNHDA and CDR2 SQIVND (reference sequence). CDR3 length equals 14 residues. The CDR3 DNA follows: TGTGCCAGTAGTTCGTCAGGGGGTGACTACGAGCAGTACTTC. It is translated as CASSSSGGDYEQYF.

This clonotype was observed a few times. The gene calls are TRBV4-1 and TRBJ2-7; the match to TRBD2 covers 10 bases. Trimming cost V 2 bases and J 4 bases; bases outside gene matches: 5. Per germline, CDR1 MGHRA and CDR2 YSYEKL. The length of the CDR3 is 15 residues. The CDR3 loop is CASSQTAGGRYEQYF. As DNA, the CDR3 is TGCGCCAGCAGCCAAACAGCGGGGGGGCGGTACGAGCAGTACTTC.

This clonotype showed up many times. The rearrangement uses TRBV6-5 and TRBJ2-1; TRBD1 aligns across 10 bases. This CDR3 is built from 14 residues. In germline, CDR1 is MNHEY, CDR2 SVGAGI. V shed 4 bases and J 8 bases; nucleotides not matched to a gene: 5. Here the CDR3 DNA reads TGTGCCAGCAGTTCCGGGACAGGGGTGCATGAGCAGTTCTTC. Translating it yields CASSSGTGVHEQFF.

Note on this clonotype: This may be a read error: a much more frequent sequence differs by one nucleotide. The chain joins TRBV5-6 to TRBJ2-3; no reliable D call. In germline, CDR1 is SGHDT, CDR2 YYEEEE. This CDR3 contains 14 residues. The CDR3 region is CASSFFQSTDMQYF. CDR3 nucleotide sequence: TGTGCCAGCAGCTTTTTCCAGAGCACAGATATGCAGTATTTT.

Turning to this clonotype: A clone one base away is much larger, so this may be a read error. This chain uses TRBV28 with TRBJ2-7, with a tentative D call TRBD2 (6 bases). Germline V lookup: CDR1 MDHEN, CDR2 SYDVKM. This CDR3 contains 14 residues. Between the trimmed V and J ends, which lost 8 bases and 2 bases, there was a span of 16 bases. DNA of the CDR3: TGTGCCAGCCATAGGAGGGGTAGCCCCTACGAGCAGTACTTC. This codes for CASHRRGSPYEQYF.

Turning to this clonotype: A much larger clonotype is one base distant, so this may be a read error. V usage is TRBV30 and J usage is TRBJ2-7; D gene unclear. Germline V gene lookup returns CDR1 GTSNPN and CDR2 SVGIG (reference sequence). This CDR3 is built from 12 residues. The V end lost 2 bases, the J end lost 0 bases, and 5 bases lay between the germline ends. The CDR3: CAWSRPSYEQYF. DNA for the CDR3: TGTGCCTGGAGTCGGCCCTCCTACGAGCAGTACTTC.

A note on this clonotype: A single base separates this from a much larger clone, so it may be a read error. This rearrangement joins TRBV7-9 to TRBJ2-7; D is possibly TRBD2 (6 bases). V shed 11 bases and J shed 2 bases, with 22 bases lying between them. The CDR3 has 15 residues. The V gene's germline CDR1 is SEHNR and CDR2 FQNEAQ (reference sequence). The CDR3 sequence is CAGTPHGSRPYEQYF. CDR3 nucleotides: TGTGCCGGCACCCCTCACGGGAGTAGACCCTACGAGCAGTACTTC.

The chain joins TRBV7-9 to TRBJ2-2; D may match TRBD1 or TRBD2 (5 bases each). There are 18 residues in the CDR3. V shed 1 base and J shed 0 bases, with 15 bases lying between them. Germline-derived CDR1 and CDR2 are SEHNR and FQNEAQ (reference sequence). CDR3 bases: TGTGCCAGCAGCTTAGTCGGCCGGGACGGCCCGAACACCGGGGAGCTGTTTTTT. This sequence encodes CASSLVGRDGPNTGELFF.

This clonotype appeared many times. CDR3 bases: TGTGCCAGCAGCTTTAGCGGGTACGAGCAGTACTTC. Translation: CASSFSGYEQYF. The gene calls are TRBV7-2 and TRBJ2-7; 7 nucleotides match TRBD2. Germline CDR1 and CDR2: SGHTA and FQGNSA. The trim removed 3 bases at V and 4 bases at J, leaving 0 bases unmatched. This CDR3 comprises 12 residues.

This rearrangement joins TRBV2 to TRBJ1-2; D remains unclear. Trimming removed 8 bases from V and 2 bases from J, with 18 bases in between. Germline CDR1 SNHLY, CDR2 FYNNEI. CDR3 length: 15 residues. CDR3 DNA sequence: TGTGCCAGCCGAAGGCCTATCATACAGAACTATGGCTACACCTTC. Amino acids: CASRRPIIQNYGYTF.

This clonotype was detected ten times or more. This chain connects TRBV27 to TRBJ2-3, with 9 nucleotides matching TRBD1. V was clipped by 6 bases and J by 0 bases; unmatched bases: 4. This CDR3 is 15 amino acids long. Germline-derived CDR1 and CDR2 are MNHEY and SMNVEV (reference sequence). CDR3 DNA: TGTGCCAGCAGGGACAGGGGCCTTAGCACAGATACGCAGTATTTT. Protein sequence: CASRDRGLSTDTQYF.

This clonotype was recorded many times. The V and J genes are TRBV4-2 and TRBJ2-7, with D perhaps matching TRBD1 (5 bases). Trimming removed 0 bases at V and 0 bases at J, with 9 bases between. Germline V gene sequence: CDR1 LGHNA, CDR2 YNFKEQ. CDR3 length equals 15 residues. CDR3: CASSQDWGLSYEQYF. The CDR3 DNA sequence: TGTGCCAGCAGCCAAGACTGGGGCCTCTCCTACGAGCAGTACTTC.

The chain recombines TRBV7-9 with TRBJ2-3, with 9 bases fitting TRBD2. The V segment lost 3 bases and the J segment 2 bases; nucleotides outside the gene matches: 3. CDR3 length: 15 amino acids. The germline CDR1 and CDR2 sequences are SEHNR and FQNEAQ (reference sequence). This chain's CDR3 is CASSLTSGNTDTQYF. The DNA for the CDR3 is TGTGCCAGCAGCTTGACTAGCGGAAACACAGATACGCAGTATTTT.

This clonotype has only a few counts. This chain joins TRBV4-1 and TRBJ1-5; no clear D. This CDR3 comprises 15 residues. CDR1 and CDR2 (germline): MGHRA, YSYEKL. The V and J ends lost 0 bases and 7 bases respectively, with 13 bases between them. Here the CDR3 reads CASSQEGSQDQPQHF. The CDR3 bases are TGCGCCAGCAGCCAAGAGGGTTCTCAGGACCAGCCCCAGCATTTT.

This clonotype appeared many times. The chain couples TRBV7-8 to TRBJ2-3; the match to TRBD1 covers 8 bases. V gave up 6 bases and J gave up 2 bases; unmatched junction bases: 13. The CDR3 spans 17 residues. Germline V gene data show CDR1 as SGHVS and CDR2 as FQNEAQ. CDR3 sequence reads: CASRPETGERATDTQYF. The CDR3 DNA follows: TGTGCCAGCAGACCTGAGACAGGGGAAAGGGCCACAGATACGCAGTATTTT.

The table lists this clonotype with a few counts. J is TRBJ1-2 and V is TRBV20-1; D not resolved. V lost 3 bases, J lost 4 bases, and 12 bases lay in between. Germline V gene sequence: CDR1 DFQATT, CDR2 SNEGSKA (reference sequence). The CDR3 is made up of 13 amino acids. CDR3 sequence reads: CSARIFESYGYTF. CDR3 in DNA: TGCAGTGCTAGGATTTTTGAAAGCTATGGCTACACCTTC.